This T cell receptor (beta chain) derives from a study of regulatory T cells in long-lasting Graves disease. Germline CDR1 MDHEN, CDR2 SYDVKM. Trimming shortened V by 7 bases and J by 3 bases, and 15 bases separated the two germline ends. The CDR3 loop spans 14 amino acids. Arm-PCR of CDR3 regions and iRepertoire HTBI primers were the basis on which TCR beta libraries were built. TCRdb ran MiXCR on the multiplex PCR reads and lists one entry per CDR3 protein. The data contain approximately 350,000 distinct CDR3 sequences, 20% to 25% of them singletons. The time point: persistent/refractory GD, antithyroid drugs over 5 years with positive TRAb. Extracted PBMC RNA gave rise to the TCR library. There are many counts of this clonotype. No antigen is known for it. Points from the study as a whole: The study found persistent patients shared more public clonotypes (approximately 2,700) than new patients (over 900). Samples came from peripheral blood alone, without thyroid tissue.

This sequence joins TRBV28 and TRBJ1-2; D is uncertain. The specimen was peripheral blood mononuclear cells (PBMCs), collected when the disease was refractory, from a patient treated with antithyroid drugs. This TCR derives from a woman aged 40 to 50 with Graves disease. This CDR3 is CASKSSGGDYGYTF. In nucleotides, the CDR3 is TGTGCCAGCAAAAGCTCGGGAGGAGACTATGGCTACACCTTC.